Following are 21 T cell receptor beta chains from one sample sequenced in a study of PD-L1 blockade in urothelial cancer. Time point defined: peripheral blood 6 weeks after treatment start. Generated by immunoSEQ multiplex PCR, the TCRdb table keeps only in-frame clones and is missing some. The data show around 110,000 clones, around nine tenths seen once. Sequencing used PBMCs, obtained around atezolizumab (anti-PD-L1) treatment. These receptors were collected from a man between 60 and 75 years old with urothelial cancer.

This clone has only one observation. This chain links TRBV18 with TRBJ2-6; the match to TRBD2 covers 12 bases. With V trimmed by 10 bases and J by 4 bases, 14 bases remained unmatched. The germline gives CDR1 KGHSH, CDR2 LQKENI. The length of the CDR3 is 18 residues. This CDR3 reads CAIASGRAGRKGANVLTF. The CDR3 DNA follows: TGTGCCATTGCTAGCGGGAGGGCCGGGCGAAAGGGGGCCAACGTCCTGACTTTC.

This clone was seen once. CDR3 sequence (DNA): TGTGCCAGCAGCCCCTTGAGCGGGGCCTACAATGAGCAGTTCTTC. Protein product: CASSPLSGAYNEQFF. V and J are TRBV11-3 and TRBJ2-1; TRBD2 agrees at 7 bases. J was trimmed by 2 bases and V by 5 bases; bases with no gene match: 6. The length of the CDR3 is 15 residues. Germline CDR1 and CDR2: SGHNT and YENEEA.

This chain uses TRBV4-3 with TRBJ2-1; 7 positions agree with TRBD2. The CDR3 sequence is 13 residues long. The ends lost 0 bases at V and 10 bases at J; junction bases unmatched: 3. Germline V gene data show CDR1 as LGHNA and CDR2 as YSLEER. The CDR3 nucleotides read TGCGCCAGCAGCCAAGAAGGGAGGGCGGAGCAGTTCTTC. Its protein product is CASSQEGRAEQFF.

A single count supports this clone. J is TRBJ1-2 and V is TRBV5-6; the D gene is possibly TRBD1 (6 bases). Trimming cost V 7 bases and J 4 bases, with 23 bases left between them. The CDR3 covers 16 residues. The germline V gene encodes CDR1 SGHDT and CDR2 YYEEEE. CDR3 residues: CASDSYQGSPLYGYTF. CDR3 in DNA: TGTGCCAGCGATTCCTATCAGGGGTCCCCCCTCTATGGCTACACCTTC. Together with reference TRBV5-6 and TRBJ1-2, the CDR3 gives the full variable domain: DAGVTQSPTHLIKTRGQQVTLRCSPKSGHDTVSWYQQALGQGPQFIFQYYEEEERQRGNFPDRFSGHQFPNYSSELNVNALLLGDSALYLCASDSYQGSPLYGYTFGSGTRLTVV.

The chain couples TRBV11-2 to TRBJ2-7; 8 bases line up with TRBD1. Unmatched junction bases numbered 8, after V lost 5 bases and J lost 5 bases. The CDR3 has 14 amino acids. Germline CDR1 and CDR2: SGHAT and FQNNGV. Written as DNA, the CDR3 is TGTGCCAGCAGCCCTCGACAGGGGATGAACGAGCAGTACTTC. Its protein product is CASSPRQGMNEQYF.

The chain links TRBV9 to TRBJ2-2, with 10 bases matching TRBD2. Per germline, CDR1 SGDLS and CDR2 YYNGEE. The CDR3 length is 16 residues. J lost 5 bases, V lost 4 bases, and 8 bases had no gene match. Written as DNA, the CDR3 is TGTGCCAGCAGCAAAGCGGTACTAGCGGGGACCGGGGAGCTGTTTTTT. This gives the protein CASSKAVLAGTGELFF.

The gene calls are TRBV7-2 and TRBJ2-1; TRBD2 matches 12 bases. V lost 5 bases to trimming and J lost 4 bases; unmatched junction nucleotides: 6. In germline, CDR1 is SGHTA, CDR2 FQGNSA. This CDR3 is built from 16 residues. The CDR3 nucleotides are TGTGCCAGCAGCGTACTAGCGGGGGGAATTTACAATGAGCAGTTCTTC. The encoded protein is CASSVLAGGIYNEQFF. The whole variable domain, remainder taken from reference TRBV7-2 and TRBJ2-1, is GAGVSQSPSNKVTEKGKDVELRCDPISGHTALYWYRQSLGQGLEFLIYFQGNSAPDKSGLPSDRFSAERTGGSVSTLTIQRTQQEDSAVYLCASSVLAGGIYNEQFFGPGTRLTVL.

This chain connects TRBV5-1 to TRBJ1-2, with TRBD1 matching over 8 bases. The CDR3 consists of 14 residues. CDR1 and CDR2 from the germline V gene are SGHRS and YFSETQ. The junction had 5 bases not matched to a gene; V was cut back by 0 bases and J by 7 bases. The CDR3 region is CASSLGQGAVGYTF. The CDR3 nucleotides read TGCGCCAGCAGCTTGGGGCAGGGGGCCGTTGGCTACACCTTC. The full variable domain, its missing parts supplied by reference TRBV5-1 and TRBJ1-2, is KAGVTQTPRYLIKTRGQQVTLSCSPISGHRSVSWYQQTPGQGLQFLFEYFSETQRNKGNFPGRFSGRQFSNSRSEMNVSTLELGDSALYLCASSLGQGAVGYTFGSGTRLTVV.

This clone was counted once. The chain links TRBV25-1 to TRBJ1-6, with a tentative D call TRBD1 (6 bases). Trimming took 4 bases from V and 2 from J, leaving 15 bases between them. This CDR3 is 17 amino acids long. Germline assignment: CDR1 MGHDK and CDR2 SYGVNS. Here the CDR3 reads CASSGKDRRAYNSPLHF. The CDR3 DNA reads TGTGCCAGCAGTGGGAAAGACAGGCGAGCCTATAATTCACCCCTCCACTTT.

The chain is built from TRBV14 and TRBJ2-1, with 7 bases fitting TRBD1. This CDR3 is built from 15 residues. Germline V gene data show CDR1 as SGHDN and CDR2 as FVKESK. With 6 bases clipped from V and 7 bases from J, the junction kept 12 bases outside the gene matches. CDR3 sequence (DNA): TGTGCCAGCAGTCAGGGGGTTTCTTTCAAGAATGAGCAGTTCTTC. It codes for CASSQGVSFKNEQFF.

The chain recombines TRBV5-6 with TRBJ1-1, with D unresolved. There are 16 residues in the CDR3. Germline V gene sequence: CDR1 SGHDT, CDR2 YYEEEE. Trimming cost V 2 bases and J 4 bases, with 18 bases left between them. The CDR3 protein is CASSFRVPVRFTEAFF. Written as DNA, the CDR3 is TGTGCCAGCAGCTTTCGCGTCCCGGTCCGGTTCACTGAAGCTTTCTTT.

J is TRBJ2-5 and V is TRBV5-1; TRBD2 matches at 7 bases. In germline, CDR1 is SGHRS, CDR2 YFSETQ. Trimming cost V 4 bases and J 1 base; bases outside gene matches: 7. The CDR3 is 15 amino acids. CDR3 nucleotides: TGCGCCAGCAGCCCGAGCGGGATGGCCCAAGAGACCCAGTACTTC. It translates to CASSPSGMAQETQYF.

The DNA of the CDR3 is TGTGCCAGCAGTAAGACACCTAACTATGGCTACACCTTC. This encodes CASSKTPNYGYTF. The chain carries TRBV28 and TRBJ1-2, with D unresolved. This CDR3 spans 13 amino acids. The V end lost 5 bases, the J end lost 0 bases, and 7 bases lay between the germline ends. Germline-derived CDR1 and CDR2 are MDHEN and SYDVKM.

The chain employs TRBV18 and TRBJ1-1; 7 nucleotides agree with TRBD1. CDR3 length equals 15 residues. Unmatched junction bases numbered 8, after V lost 5 bases and J lost 2 bases. Germline V gene sequence: CDR1 KGHSH, CDR2 LQKENI. CDR3 in DNA: TGTGCCAGCTCAGCCCTAGGGACAGAAAACACTGAAGCTTTCTTT. Its protein is CASSALGTENTEAFF. Drawing the rest from reference TRBV18 and TRBJ1-1, the complete variable domain is NAGVMQNPRHLVRRRGQEARLRCSPMKGHSHVYWYRQLPEEGLKFMVYLQKENIIDESGMPKERFSAEFPKEGPSILRIQQVVRGDSAAYFCASSALGTENTEAFFGQGTRLTVV.

The gene calls are TRBV18 and TRBJ2-2; TRBD2 matches at 10 bases. The V segment lost 1 base and the J segment 1 base; nucleotides outside the gene matches: 3. Germline V gives CDR1 KGHSH, CDR2 LQKENI. The CDR3 length is 17 residues. The DNA of the CDR3 is TGTGCCAGCTCACCACTAGCGGGGGGATTGAACACCGGGGAGCTGTTTTTT. Translating gives CASSPLAGGLNTGELFF.

The rearrangement uses TRBV18 and TRBJ2-6; possible D gene TRBD2, 5 bases. Between the trimmed V and J ends, which lost 3 bases and 0 bases, there was a span of 6 bases. Germline lookup yields CDR1 KGHSH and CDR2 LQKENI. The CDR3 loop spans 15 amino acids. The chain's CDR3 is CASSPAGSGANVLTF. The CDR3, as DNA: TGTGCCAGCTCACCGGCGGGCTCTGGGGCCAACGTCCTGACTTTC. Full variable domain (remainder filled in from reference TRBV18 and TRBJ2-6): NAGVMQNPRHLVRRRGQEARLRCSPMKGHSHVYWYRQLPEEGLKFMVYLQKENIIDESGMPKERFSAEFPKEGPSILRIQQVVRGDSAAYFCASSPAGSGANVLTFGAGSRLTVL.

Only one count was recorded for this clone. The J gene is TRBJ2-4, the V gene TRBV5-5, with D possibly being TRBD1 (7 bases). This CDR3 comprises 15 residues. Trimming took off 0 bases at V and 6 bases at J, with 13 bases between the two ends. Germline CDR1 SGHKS, CDR2 YYEKEE (reference sequence). The CDR3 nucleotides read TGTGCCAGCAGCTTGGGCAGGGGGGCTGGAAACATTCAGTACTTC. Protein: CASSLGRGAGNIQYF.

The chain uses TRBV9 and TRBJ2-5; 7 nucleotides align to TRBD1. The germline CDR1 and CDR2 sequences are SGDLS and YYNGEE. The J segment lost 5 bases and the V segment lost 0 bases, leaving 7 bases of the junction unmatched. This CDR3 contains 15 residues. This CDR3 reads CASSVEGGRGETQYF. In DNA form, the CDR3 reads TGTGCCAGCAGCGTAGAAGGGGGCCGCGGCGAGACCCAGTACTTC.

This clone was picked up one time. The rearrangement uses TRBV27 and TRBJ2-7, with D perhaps TRBD1 (6 bases). The CDR3 runs 11 residues. V was clipped by 10 bases and J by 2 bases, with 9 bases between them. Germline V CDR1 and CDR2: MNHEY, SMNVEV (reference sequence). Written as DNA, the CDR3 is TGTGCCACACAGGGCCCCTACGAGCAGTACTTC. Translation: CATQGPYEQYF.

This chain joins TRBV27 and TRBJ1-5; D is perhaps TRBD1 (5 bases). The CDR3 runs 15 residues. Looked up from germline, CDR1 is MNHEY and CDR2 is SMNVEV (reference sequence). V lost 5 bases to trimming and J lost 1 base, with 12 bases between them. The DNA for the CDR3 is TGTGCCAGCAGTGGTAGGGGCAGGAGCAATCAGCCCCAGCATTTT. Amino acids: CASSGRGRSNQPQHF.

The V gene is TRBV28, the J gene TRBJ1-3, with D maybe TRBD1 (6 bases). Trimming stripped 1 base from V and 0 bases from J, with 16 bases between. Germline V gives CDR1 MDHEN, CDR2 SYDVKM. The CDR3 loop spans 18 amino acids. CDR3 region: CASSLSLDSPNSGNTIYF. The CDR3 DNA is TGTGCCAGCAGTTTATCCCTGGACAGCCCTAACTCTGGAAACACCATATATTTT.